This is a list of T cell receptor beta chains from one sample in a study of cytomegalovirus exposure and HLA in healthy donors. Produced via immunoSEQ multiplex PCR; TCRdb's table is partial and in-frame only. The sample has 30,000 to 40,000 clones, 60% to 75% seen once. Sequencing was done on a sample of PBMCs. The receptor source for this set is a man between 25 and 39 years old in good health and CMV-seronegative. CDR3s include the opening cysteine and the closing phenylalanine or tryptophan. Each record gives: clone size, V gene, J gene, CDR3 length, D gene, CDR3 protein, CDR3 DNA. A D gene is named only where the DNA matches it firmly. Clone size is given for some rows only: seen once, a few or many times, or a class if the clone is expanded.

.	TRBV7-2	TRBJ1-2	15	TRBD1	CASSFRTGEDYGYTF	TGTGCCAGCAGCTTCAGGACAGGGGAGGACTATGGCTACACCTTC
.	TRBV10-3	TRBJ2-5	15	TRBD2	CAISTPAGGEETQYF	TGTGCCATCAGTACGCCAGCGGGGGGGGAAGAGACCCAGTACTTC
few	TRBV7-9	TRBJ2-7	17	.	CASSRLAENTPAYEQYF	TGTGCCAGCAGCCGTTTGGCGGAAAATACACCCGCCTACGAGCAGTACTTC
.	TRBV2	TRBJ1-5	16	.	CASSESTSRGNQPQHF	TGTGCCAGCAGTGAAAGTACATCTCGGGGCAATCAGCCCCAGCATTTT
.	TRBV25-1	TRBJ1-4	15	.	CASSDLGQPNEKLFF	TGTGCCAGCAGTGATCTGGGACAACCTAATGAAAAACTGTTTTTT
.	TRBV6-6	TRBJ2-3	15	.	CASSLSGGAGGTQYF	TGTGCCAGCAGTCTTTCGGGGGGCGCCGGCGGTACGCAGTATTTT
.	TRBV5-6	TRBJ2-7	16	.	CASSSSIVRADYEQYF	TGTGCCAGCAGCTCTTCTATAGTCAGGGCGGACTACGAGCAGTACTTC
.	TRBV28	TRBJ2-5	15	TRBD2	CASSFLAGGRETQYF	TGTGCCAGCAGTTTCTTAGCGGGGGGCCGGGAGACCCAGTACTTC
once	TRBV6-5	TRBJ2-7	13	.	CASSYRQAYEQYF	TGTGCCAGCAGTTACAGGCAGGCCTACGAGCAGTACTTC
.	TRBV6-6	TRBJ1-2	12	.	CASSYRGSGYTF	TGTGCCAGCAGTTACAGGGGTAGTGGCTACACCTTC
.	TRBV5-4	TRBJ2-6	15	.	CASSPLRSGANVLTF	TGTGCCAGCAGCCCCTTGCGGAGTGGGGCCAACGTCCTGACTTTC
.	TRBV4-1	TRBJ2-7	16	TRBD1	CASSHPTWTGSLEQYF	TGCGCCAGCAGCCACCCGACCTGGACAGGGTCCCTCGAGCAGTACTTC
.	TRBV6-1	TRBJ1-6	15	TRBD1	CASRADRGLASPLHF	TGTGCCAGCAGGGCGGACAGGGGGCTGGCTTCACCCCTCCACTTT
.	TRBV29-1	TRBJ2-5	12	.	CSVEGRQETQYF	TGCAGCGTAGAGGGTAGGCAAGAGACCCAGTACTTC
.	TRBV6-6	TRBJ2-5	15	.	CASSYSSLSQETQYF	TGTGCCAGCAGTTACTCTAGCTTAAGCCAAGAGACCCAGTACTTC
once	TRBV7-9	TRBJ1-2	13	TRBD1	CASSRGDSLGSTF	TGTGCCAGCAGCCGAGGGGACAGCCTCGGGAGCACCTTC
.	TRBV29-1	TRBJ1-1	13	.	CSVERGGGTEAFF	TGCAGCGTTGAGCGAGGGGGGGGCACTGAAGCTTTCTTT
.	TRBV6-5	TRBJ2-7	12	.	CASSYVAGEQYF	TGTGCCAGCAGTTACGTGGCGGGCGAGCAGTACTTC
.	TRBV5-1	TRBJ1-2	14	.	CASSSIAEGWGYTF	TGCGCCAGCAGCTCTATTGCTGAGGGTTGGGGCTACACCTTC
once	TRBV4-2	TRBJ1-5	15	.	CASSQDWGPNQPQHF	TGTGCCAGCAGCCAAGATTGGGGGCCCAATCAGCCCCAGCATTTT
once	TRBV27	TRBJ1-5	13	.	CTSSPTSRQPQHF	TGTACCAGCAGCCCAACCTCCAGGCAGCCCCAGCATTTT
.	TRBV18	TRBJ1-1	14	.	CASSQIQGNTEAFF	TGTGCCAGCTCACAAATACAGGGGAACACTGAAGCTTTCTTT
.	TRBV4-2	TRBJ1-5	16	.	CASSRVSGGDGQPQHF	TGTGCCAGCAGCCGCGTGAGCGGCGGTGATGGTCAGCCCCAGCATTTT
once	TRBV7-9	TRBJ1-2	14	.	CASSFMSGVDGYTF	TGTGCCAGCAGCTTTATGTCCGGGGTTGATGGCTACACCTTC
large	TRBV4-2	TRBJ1-3	15	.	CASSQDGGDGNTIYF	TGTGCCAGCAGCCAAGATGGAGGGGACGGAAACACCATATATTTT
.	TRBV4-2	TRBJ2-7	17	TRBD2	CASSQAAFVAGDLEQYF	TGTGCCAGCAGCCAAGCCGCCTTTGTAGCGGGAGACTTAGAGCAGTACTTC
once	TRBV7-9	TRBJ2-7	14	.	CASSLSAPPNEQYF	TGTGCCAGCAGCTTAAGCGCACCCCCTAACGAGCAGTACTTC
few	TRBV19	TRBJ1-2	12	TRBD1	CASRQGAYGYTF	TGTGCCAGTAGACAGGGGGCGTATGGCTACACCTTC
.	TRBV29-1	TRBJ1-2	14	.	CSVESGPLGHGYTF	TGCAGCGTTGAATCCGGGCCATTGGGGCATGGCTACACCTTC
few	TRBV6-4	TRBJ2-2	13	TRBD2	CASGTSNTGELFF	TGTGCCAGCGGGACTAGCAACACCGGGGAGCTGTTTTTT
once	TRBV4-1	TRBJ2-3	13	.	CASSHPPGDTQYF	TGCGCCAGCAGCCACCCACCCGGAGATACGCAGTATTTT
.	TRBV28	TRBJ2-4	14	.	CASAIAAGGNIQYF	TGTGCCAGCGCTATAGCGGCTGGGGGGAACATTCAGTACTTC
.	TRBV6-4	TRBJ2-7	14	.	CASSGVVLSYEQYF	TGTGCCAGCAGTGGAGTAGTCCTCTCCTACGAGCAGTACTTC
.	TRBV2	TRBJ2-7	14	TRBD2	CASSAPPGGDEQYF	TGTGCCAGCAGTGCCCCACCCGGGGGGGACGAGCAGTACTTC
.	TRBV29-1	TRBJ1-2	14	.	CSDRGTGGAYGYTF	TGCAGCGACCGAGGGACGGGGGGCGCCTATGGCTACACCTTC
.	TRBV6-5	TRBJ2-7	15	TRBD1	CASSFTGTGSYEQYF	TGTGCCAGCAGTTTTACCGGGACAGGGTCTTACGAGCAGTACTTC
many	TRBV4-1	TRBJ2-7	17	TRBD1	CASSQEFWGTGVHEQYF	TGCGCCAGCAGCCAAGAGTTTTGGGGGACAGGGGTACACGAGCAGTACTTC
.	TRBV10-1	TRBJ2-7	14	TRBD1	CASSPRDRGYEQYF	TGCGCCAGCAGTCCCAGGGACAGGGGGTACGAGCAGTACTTC
.	TRBV18	TRBJ2-1	14	.	CASSLSTLYNEQFF	TGTGCCAGCTCCCTAAGTACTCTCTACAATGAGCAGTTCTTC
few	TRBV5-6	TRBJ1-2	12	.	CASSSTGYGYTF	TGTGCCAGCAGCTCGACAGGCTATGGCTACACCTTC
.	TRBV4-1	TRBJ1-4	16	TRBD1	CASSQPNRGSNEKLFF	TGCGCCAGCAGCCAACCCAACAGGGGGTCTAATGAAAAACTGTTTTTT
.	TRBV6-5	TRBJ1-2	12	TRBD1	CASRGQAGGYTF	TGTGCCAGCAGGGGACAGGCGGGTGGCTACACCTTC
.	TRBV2	TRBJ1-4	15	.	CATQTQGSANEKLFF	TGTGCCACCCAGACCCAGGGGAGCGCTAATGAAAAACTGTTTTTT
.	TRBV5-1	TRBJ2-3	15	.	CASSGGGEKADTQYF	TGCGCCAGCAGCGGGGGGGGCGAAAAGGCAGATACGCAGTATTTT
.	TRBV6-5	TRBJ1-1	15	.	CASRPDRSLNTEAFF	TGTGCCAGCAGGCCCGACAGGAGCTTGAACACTGAAGCTTTCTTT
once	TRBV7-2	TRBJ2-5	15	TRBD2	CASSLGTSGEETQYF	TGTGCCAGCAGCCTCGGGACTAGCGGTGAAGAGACCCAGTACTTC
few	TRBV5-6	TRBJ1-5	15	.	CASSWGPRGEQPQHF	TGTGCCAGCAGCTGGGGCCCCCGCGGCGAGCAGCCCCAGCATTTT